The rows below give T cell receptor beta chains drawn from one sample of a study of response to subunit inactivated influenza vaccine. TCRdb passed the RT-PCR reads through MiXCR, listing each CDR3 protein once. Of 450,000 to 600,000 distinct CDR3 sequences in the sample, around 7.9% were seen once. The material sequenced was PBMCs from blood, taken roughly 24 months after vaccination. Receptor source: a man aged 50-75 years who received an inactivated influenza vaccine. Both conserved end residues are part of each CDR3. A D gene is named only where the DNA matches it firmly.

D	length	V	J	CDR3
-	13	TRBV20-1	TRBJ1-2	CSASTDRNYGYTF
-	16	TRBV5-6	TRBJ2-1	CASSLARERAYNEQFF
TRBD1	14	TRBV12-3/TRBV12-4	TRBJ2-7	CASKGTGETYEQYF
-	13	TRBV12-3/TRBV12-4	TRBJ1-1	CASSFAENTEAFF
-	16	TRBV5-6	TRBJ1-1	CASSTTLGVMNTEAFF
-	15	TRBV5-1	TRBJ1-2	CASSLADSNNYGYTF
-	14	TRBV20-1	TRBJ2-7	CSAREYRGSYEQYF
TRBD2	15	TRBV20-1	TRBJ2-5	CSAKGTSGRLETQYF
TRBD2	15	TRBV20-1	TRBJ2-1	CSARDAGESYNEQFF
TRBD1	14	TRBV24-1	TRBJ1-6	CATSSGTANSPLHF
-	13	TRBV6-2/TRBV6-3	TRBJ2-5	CASSYRLQETQYF
TRBD2	19	TRBV6-5	TRBJ2-3	CASSYSSKGSGGPTDTQYF
-	15	TRBV21-1	TRBJ2-5	CASSKDWDRQETQYF
TRBD1	14	TRBV4-1	TRBJ1-6	CASSQPTGDSPLHF
TRBD1	14	TRBV20-1	TRBJ2-5	CSARDRGHQETQYF
TRBD1	15	TRBV9	TRBJ1-4	CASSGRTGGNEKLFF
-	15	TRBV27	TRBJ1-3	CASSLSRGAGNTIYF
-	10	TRBV29-1	TRBJ2-1	CSVDHNEQFF
-	13	TRBV20-1	TRBJ1-2	CSVMSRTNYGYTF
-	11	TRBV20-1	TRBJ2-7	CSAPDSYEQYF
TRBD2	17	TRBV10-3	TRBJ2-5	CAISEQRLAVYQETQYF
-	15	TRBV11-2	TRBJ2-7	CASSLEGAGNYEQYF
-	14	TRBV7-6	TRBJ2-1	CASSLGAGVNEQFF
-	18	TRBV4-3	TRBJ2-7	CASSQEDSRGTSSYEQYF
-	12	TRBV12-3/TRBV12-4	TRBJ2-2	CASRVWTGELFF
-	14	TRBV13	TRBJ2-5	CASSLMAGQETQYF
-	17	TRBV7-3	TRBJ2-1	CASSLRSSELHYNEQFF
TRBD2	17	TRBV20-1	TRBJ2-1	CSARGLAGGQEYNEQFF
TRBD2	15	TRBV7-3	TRBJ2-3	CASSFTGGETDTQYF
TRBD2	14	TRBV4-3	TRBJ2-1	CASSQGLADNEQFF
-	13	TRBV4-2	TRBJ2-7	CASSTDRAYEQYF
-	14	TRBV5-1	TRBJ2-1	CASSLDAGNNEQFF
-	13	TRBV24-1	TRBJ1-2	CATSDFSGDGYTF
TRBD1	15	TRBV7-2	TRBJ1-2	CASSTRQGPDYGYTF
-	16	TRBV4-3	TRBJ2-3	CASSQQAGSRTDTQYF
-	15	TRBV4-3	TRBJ2-7	CASRHQDHVAYEQYF
-	14	TRBV5-1	TRBJ2-1	CASSLVGVLDEQFF
-	12	TRBV29-1	TRBJ1-1	CSAGTVNTEAFF
-	16	TRBV24-1	TRBJ2-5	CATSDPAGGREETQYF
TRBD2	15	TRBV18	TRBJ2-7	CASSLTSGSSYEQYF
-	14	TRBV3-1	TRBJ1-2	CASSHARANYGYTF
TRBD1	14	TRBV4-1	TRBJ2-5	CASSQQGAMETQYF
-	15	TRBV4-1	TRBJ2-3	CASSPRPSSTDTQYF
-	16	TRBV6-5	TRBJ1-4	CASSSEGGLSNEKLFF
TRBD1	16	TRBV6-2/TRBV6-3	TRBJ2-3	CASRRDRASSTDTQYF
-	13	TRBV5-1	TRBJ2-2	CASSPMNTGELFF
TRBD2	16	TRBV6-5	TRBJ2-5	CASSYSLAGGGETQYF
-	14	TRBV7-9	TRBJ2-1	CASSSSTSYNEQFF
TRBD2	14	TRBV5-1	TRBJ2-3	CASSLTSGSDTQYF
-	14	TRBV3-1	TRBJ1-5	CASSQDLPGQPQHF
-	15	TRBV28	TRBJ2-7	CASRSDPTRSYEQYF
TRBD2	13	TRBV29-1	TRBJ2-3	CSGRGGRSDTQYF